The 27 T cell receptor beta chains reported below all come from one sample, sequenced in a study of blood T cells in healthy people across ages. A second PCR of about 7 to 12 cycles used a sample-barcoded 5' primer and a J-beta primer mix. TCRdb reprocessed the 5' RACE reads with MiXCR, giving one entry per CDR3 protein. This table holds around 1.7 million distinct CDR3 sequences, about 28% found once. The sequencing input was blood. All receptors come from a woman aged 25 to 39 in good health.

This clonotype was detected a few times. The junction differs from germline at one of its ends, possibly a read error. The chain has TRBV28 and TRBJ1-1; D unclear. Germline V lookup: CDR1 MDHEN, CDR2 SYDVKM. This CDR3 contains 15 residues. The CDR3 nucleotides read TGTGCCATCAGTTTACTACAGAGCCTTAACACTGAAGCTTTCTTT. This gives the protein CAISLLQSLNTEAFF.

V is TRBV29-1 and J is TRBJ2-3; D uncertain. CDR1 is SQVTM, CDR2 ANQGSEA, per germline. Trimming removed 8 bases from V and 2 bases from J, with 11 bases in between. CDR3 length equals 12 residues. CDR3 nucleotide sequence: TGCAGCTACTGGGCCACCACAGATACGCAGTATTTT. This gives the protein CSYWATTDTQYF.

V and J are TRBV27 and TRBJ1-4; 7 bases are a match to TRBD1. The V gene's germline CDR1 is MNHEY and CDR2 SMNVEV (reference sequence). After removal of 1 base from V and 0 bases from J, the junction contained 2 bases not matched to a gene. The CDR3 totals 16 residues. CDR3 in amino acids: CASSLFQGATNEKLFF. DNA of the CDR3: TGTGCCAGCAGTTTATTCCAGGGGGCAACTAATGAAAAACTGTTTTTT.

This clonotype was observed a few times. This chain connects TRBV20-1 to TRBJ2-3; unclear D gene. The CDR3 extends over 15 amino acids. V was trimmed by 3 bases and J by 6 bases, leaving 19 bases between them. Looked up from germline, CDR1 is DFQATT and CDR2 is SNEGSKA (reference sequence). Here the CDR3 reads CSARLPASATDTQYF. The CDR3 nucleotides are TGCAGTGCTAGGCTCCCCGCGTCTGCTACCGATACGCAGTATTTT.

In the case of this clonotype: An end of the junction does not agree with germline; a read error may underlie this. The chain carries TRBV5-5 and TRBJ1-5, with 8 bases identical to TRBD1. This CDR3 has 14 amino acids. CDR1 is SGHKS and CDR2 is YYEKEE in the germline V gene (reference sequence). Written as DNA, the CDR3 is TGTGCCGGCAGCTCCGGGGACAGGATTCAGCCCCAGCATTTT. Residues: CAGSSGDRIQPQHF.

This clonotype came up a few times. The V gene is TRBV7-2, the J gene TRBJ2-3; a possible D gene is TRBD2 (6 bases). The germline V gene encodes CDR1 SGHTA and CDR2 FQGNSA. The V and J ends lost 5 bases and 4 bases respectively, with 19 bases between them. This CDR3 comprises 16 residues. CDR3 protein: CASSPNLARGPDTQYF. The CDR3 coding sequence is TGTGCCAGCAGCCCCAACCTAGCGAGGGGCCCAGATACGCAGTATTTT.

This clonotype came up a few times. The chain joins TRBV20-1 to TRBJ2-3; D ambiguous. Germline CDR1 is DFQATT and CDR2 is SNEGSKA (reference sequence). V was shortened by 0 bases and J by 0 bases, with 10 bases between the two germline ends. CDR3 length: 15 residues. CDR3 region: CSARDPGTSTDTQYF. The CDR3 nucleotides are TGCAGTGCTAGAGATCCGGGCACTAGCACAGATACGCAGTATTTT.

The chain couples TRBV20-1 to TRBJ2-4, with a possible D match to TRBD2 (7 bases). Germline V CDR1 and CDR2: DFQATT, SNEGSKA (reference sequence). This CDR3 is 13 amino acids long. Trimming pared 4 bases from V and 6 bases from J, leaving 13 bases between. The DNA of the CDR3 is TGCAGTGCTACCGCGGGGGCCGGAAACATTCAGTACTTC. Its protein is CSATAGAGNIQYF.

In its sample, this clonotype was seen many times. The V gene is TRBV10-3, the J gene TRBJ2-3, with D perhaps being TRBD1 or TRBD2 (5 bases each). V was shortened by 6 bases and J by 0 bases, with 10 bases between the two germline ends. Per germline, CDR1 ENHRY and CDR2 SYGVKD. CDR3 size: 14 residues. The CDR3 coding sequence is TGTGCCATCAGGGTAGAGGGGAGCACAGATACGCAGTATTTT. Protein: CAIRVEGSTDTQYF.

This chain connects TRBV12-3 or TRBV12-4 to TRBJ1-1; D ambiguous. The length of the CDR3 is 12 residues. V was clipped by 8 bases and J by 4 bases, with 11 bases between them. The CDR3: CASLTQPTEAFF. The CDR3 nucleotides are TGTGCCAGCCTTACACAACCCACTGAAGCTTTCTTT.

This clonotype was counted a few times. This chain links TRBV27 with TRBJ2-1, with 10 bases aligning to TRBD2. This CDR3 spans 14 amino acids. The V gene's germline CDR1 is MNHEY and CDR2 SMNVEV (reference sequence). Losses at the gene ends were 10 bases for V and 9 bases for J; bases not matched to a gene: 12. CDR3 in amino acids: CATQRASGSFEQFF. CDR3 sequence (DNA): TGTGCCACTCAGAGGGCTAGCGGGAGTTTTGAGCAGTTCTTC.

A remark on this clonotype: A much larger clone sits a single nucleotide away, making a read error possible. The chain joins TRBV7-2 to TRBJ2-7; no clear D. Germline CDR1 reads SGHTA; CDR2 reads FQGNSA. CDR3 length: 17 residues. In DNA, the CDR3 is TGTGCCAGCAGCTTAGCAGGTTCCCCAGGAGCCCACTACGAGCGGTACTTC. It translates to CASSLAGSPGAHYERYF.

This clonotype has only a few counts. This chain links TRBV7-9 with TRBJ2-1, with no clear D. The CDR3 loop spans 17 amino acids. V lost 5 bases and J lost 7, with 24 bases in between. Germline V lookup: CDR1 SEHNR, CDR2 FQNEAQ (reference sequence). The DNA for the CDR3 is TGTGCCAGCAGCGCTCCCACCTGGACCGCGTCATTTAATGAGCAGTTCTTC. Protein: CASSAPTWTASFNEQFF.

Ten or more counts support this clonotype. J is TRBJ1-5 and V is TRBV12-3 or TRBV12-4, with D unresolved. The CDR3 consists of 15 residues. V shed 4 bases and J shed 6 bases, with 16 bases lying between them. CDR3 DNA sequence: TGTGCCAGCAGTTCCGAACAGCGGGCGGGTCAGCCCCAGCATTTT. Translation: CASSSEQRAGQPQHF.

This clonotype was seen a handful of times. This chain links TRBV20-1 with TRBJ2-1; D might be TRBD1 or TRBD2, each matching 6 bases. The CDR3 contains 14 residues. Deletions cut 0 bases from V and 2 bases from J, with 8 bases between. CDR1 DFQATT and CDR2 SNEGSKA come from the germline V gene (reference sequence). CDR3 protein: CSARDRGAYNEQFF. The CDR3 DNA reads as TGCAGTGCTAGAGATAGGGGGGCCTACAATGAGCAGTTCTTC.

This clonotype has a handful of counts. This chain connects TRBV3-1 to TRBJ1-2; 12 bases line up with TRBD1. V shed 5 bases, J shed 8 bases, and the junction held 15 bases outside the gene matches. Per the germline V gene, CDR1 is LGHDT and CDR2 is YNNKEL (reference sequence). There are 17 residues in the CDR3. CDR3 coding DNA: TGTGCCAGCAGCTCCCGGGACAGGGGGCGAATAGGACGCGGCTACACCTTC. It specifies CASSSRDRGRIGRGYTF.

CDR3 nucleotides: TGTGCCAGCAGCGCCGCGGACAGTTCAAACATTCAGTACTTC. This translates into CASSAADSSNIQYF. This chain joins TRBV2 and TRBJ2-4; D may be TRBD1 (6 bases). The germline V and J ends were trimmed by 6 bases and 6 bases, with 15 bases remaining between them. The CDR3 spans 14 residues. CDR1 and CDR2 from the germline V gene are SNHLY and FYNNEI.

Only a few counts were recorded for this clonotype. The genes are TRBV20-1 and TRBJ1-6; perhaps TRBD1 as D (5 bases). Germline values: CDR1 DFQATT, CDR2 SNEGSKA (reference sequence). The CDR3 sequence is 16 residues long. The V end was cut by 6 bases, the J end by 8 bases, with 23 bases between. DNA of the CDR3: TGCAGTGCAAGGGAACCGGGACCACAGATCGATTCACCCCTCCACTTT. It translates to CSAREPGPQIDSPLHF.

V gene TRBV12-3 or TRBV12-4 combines with J gene TRBJ2-7; D might be TRBD1 (7 bases). V lost 6 bases and J lost 1, with 19 bases in between. The CDR3 is made up of 16 amino acids. The CDR3 here is CASRPTTGTGSYEQYF. The CDR3 DNA reads as TGTGCCAGCAGGCCTACGACAGGGACTGGTTCCTACGAGCAGTACTTC.

This clonotype was seen more than once but under ten times. V gene TRBV7-9 combines with J gene TRBJ1-2; TRBD1 might be the D (6 bases). The CDR3 runs 15 residues. Between the trimmed V and J ends, which lost 4 bases and 2 bases, there was a span of 14 bases. CDR1 is SEHNR and CDR2 is FQNEAQ in the germline V gene (reference sequence). The CDR3 sequence is CASSWGPAGNYGYTF. In nucleotides, the CDR3 is TGTGCCAGCAGCTGGGGGCCCGCTGGGAACTATGGCTACACCTTC.

For this clonotype: A much larger clone is a single base away; this may be a read error. The chain employs TRBV20-1 and TRBJ2-5, with 12 bases matching TRBD2. Germline V gives CDR1 DFQATT, CDR2 SNEGSKA (reference sequence). Trimming took 6 bases from V and 11 from J; bases not matched to a gene: 13. This CDR3 comprises 14 residues. This CDR3 is CSAASGRASNEQYF. CDR3 nucleotide sequence: TGCAGTGCAGCTAGCGGGAGGGCCAGCAATGAGCAGTACTTC.

Note on this clonotype: A much larger clone lies one base from this, so it may be a read error. This sequence joins TRBV14 and TRBJ2-5; 7 bases match TRBD2. The J call is doubtful: the DNA matches TRBJ2-7 better. In germline, CDR1 is SGHDN, CDR2 FVKESK. This CDR3 is 13 amino acids long. CDR3 in DNA: TGTGCCAACAGTAGCGGACTAGACGGCGAGCAGTACTTC. Protein: CANSSGLDGEQYF.

The table lists this clonotype with many counts. The chain links TRBV7-9 to TRBJ1-2; TRBD1 matches at 8 bases. Trimming took 5 bases from V and 3 from J; bases not matched to a gene: 8. Germline CDR1 SEHNR, CDR2 FQNEAQ (reference sequence). There are 15 residues in the CDR3. This CDR3 reads CASSVETGDYYGYTF. The CDR3 DNA sequence: TGTGCCAGCAGCGTGGAGACAGGGGATTACTATGGCTACACCTTC.

This clonotype was recorded many times. Germline and junction disagree at one end, which may indicate a read error. The chain recombines TRBV5-1 with TRBJ2-7; D is perhaps TRBD2 (5 bases). Germline loops: CDR1 SGHRS, CDR2 YFSETQ. The CDR3 contains 13 residues. CDR3 coding DNA: TGTGCCAGCAGCTTAGTAGCGTCTTACGAGCAGTACTTC. The encoded protein is CASSLVASYEQYF.

The CDR3 sequence is CASSQGYPLNTEAFF. The CDR3 bases are TGCGCCAGCAGCCAAGGATATCCTCTGAACACTGAAGCTTTCTTT. The chain links TRBV4-1 to TRBJ1-1; unclear D gene. This CDR3 comprises 15 residues. Trimming left V 1 base short and J 0 bases short, with 9 bases between. CDR1 is MGHRA and CDR2 is YSYEKL in the germline V gene.

This clonotype has just a few counts. The chain couples TRBV9 to TRBJ2-1; possible D gene TRBD2, 6 bases. The CDR3 is 15 amino acids. The germline V gene encodes CDR1 SGDLS and CDR2 YYNGEE. V lost 3 bases, J lost 8 bases, and 18 bases lay in between. In DNA form, the CDR3 reads TGTGCCAGCAGCGGGCCCACTGCGGGGCGTGATGAGCAGTTCTTC. Protein: CASSGPTAGRDEQFF.

CDR3 protein: CASSLRFGSPDTQYF. The CDR3 nucleotides read TGTGCCAGCAGCTTAAGGTTCGGGAGCCCAGATACGCAGTATTTT. The V call is TRBV7-2, the J call TRBJ2-3; TRBD2 might be the D (6 bases). Germline loops: CDR1 SGHTA, CDR2 FQGNSA. CDR3 length: 15 amino acids. Trimming pared 2 bases from V and 4 bases from J, leaving 13 bases between.